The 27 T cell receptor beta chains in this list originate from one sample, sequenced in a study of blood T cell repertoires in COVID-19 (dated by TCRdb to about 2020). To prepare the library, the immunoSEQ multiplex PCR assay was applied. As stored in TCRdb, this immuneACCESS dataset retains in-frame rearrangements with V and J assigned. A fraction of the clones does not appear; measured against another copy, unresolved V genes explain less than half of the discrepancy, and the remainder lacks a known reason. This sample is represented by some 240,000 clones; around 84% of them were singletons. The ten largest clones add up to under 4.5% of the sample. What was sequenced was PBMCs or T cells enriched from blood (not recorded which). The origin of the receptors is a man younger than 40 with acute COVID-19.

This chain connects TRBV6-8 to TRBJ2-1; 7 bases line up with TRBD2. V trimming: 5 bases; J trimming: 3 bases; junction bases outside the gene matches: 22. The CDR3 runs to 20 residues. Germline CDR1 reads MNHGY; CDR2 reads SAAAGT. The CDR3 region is CASSLSGTTPNWPNYNEQFF. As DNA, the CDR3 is TGTGCCAGCAGTCTTTCAGGGACTACCCCGAATTGGCCGAACTACAATGAGCAGTTCTTC.

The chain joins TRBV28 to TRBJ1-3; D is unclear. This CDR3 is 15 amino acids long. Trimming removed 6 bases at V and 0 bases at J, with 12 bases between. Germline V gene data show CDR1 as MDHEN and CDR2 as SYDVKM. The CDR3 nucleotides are TGTGCCAGCAGCCTTAGAGGGCGCTCTGGAAACACCATATATTTT. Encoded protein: CASSLRGRSGNTIYF.

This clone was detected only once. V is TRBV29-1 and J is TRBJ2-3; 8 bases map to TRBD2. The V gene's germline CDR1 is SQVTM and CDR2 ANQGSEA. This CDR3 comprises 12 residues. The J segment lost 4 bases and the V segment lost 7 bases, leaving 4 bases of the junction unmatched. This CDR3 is CSARGDPDTQYF. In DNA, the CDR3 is TGCAGCGCGCGGGGGGATCCAGATACGCAGTATTTT.

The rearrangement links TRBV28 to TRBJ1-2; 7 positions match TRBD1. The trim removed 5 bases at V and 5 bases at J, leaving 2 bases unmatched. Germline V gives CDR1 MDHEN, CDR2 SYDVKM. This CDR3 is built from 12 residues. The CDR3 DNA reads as TGTGCCAGCAGTGAACAGGGGTATGGCTACACCTTC. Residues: CASSEQGYGYTF.

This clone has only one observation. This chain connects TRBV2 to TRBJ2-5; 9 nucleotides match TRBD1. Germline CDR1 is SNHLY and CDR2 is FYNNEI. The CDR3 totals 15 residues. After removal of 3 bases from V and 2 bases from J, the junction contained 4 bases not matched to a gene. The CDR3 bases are TGTGCCAGCAGTGATCGACAGGGGGGACAAGAGACCCAGTACTTC. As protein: CASSDRQGGQETQYF.

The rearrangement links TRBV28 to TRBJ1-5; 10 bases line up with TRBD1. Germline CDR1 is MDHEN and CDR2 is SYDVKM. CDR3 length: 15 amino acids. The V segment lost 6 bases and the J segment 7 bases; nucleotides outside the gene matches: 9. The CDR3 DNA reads TGTGCCAGCAGCCTTGACAGGGGGCCTAACCAGCCCCAGCATTTT. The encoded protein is CASSLDRGPNQPQHF. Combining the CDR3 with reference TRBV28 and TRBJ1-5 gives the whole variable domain DVKVTQSSRYLVKRTGEKVFLECVQDMDHENMFWYRQDPGLGLRLIYFSYDVKMKEKGDIPEGYSVSREKKERFSLILESASTNQTSMYLCASSLDRGPNQPQHFGDGTRLSIL.

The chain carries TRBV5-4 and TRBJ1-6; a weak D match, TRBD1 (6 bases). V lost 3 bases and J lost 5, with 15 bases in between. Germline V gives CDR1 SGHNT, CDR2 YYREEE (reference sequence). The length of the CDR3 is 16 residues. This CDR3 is CASSYVQGTNNSPLHF. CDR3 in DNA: TGTGCCAGCAGCTACGTACAGGGCACGAATAATTCACCCCTCCACTTT.

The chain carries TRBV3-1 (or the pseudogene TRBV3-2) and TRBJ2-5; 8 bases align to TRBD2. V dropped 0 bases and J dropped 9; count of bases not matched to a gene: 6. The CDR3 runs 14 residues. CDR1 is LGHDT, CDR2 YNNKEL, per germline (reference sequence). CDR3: CASSQEAGVRAQYF. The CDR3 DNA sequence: TGTGCCAGCAGCCAAGAAGCGGGGGTTCGGGCCCAGTACTTC.

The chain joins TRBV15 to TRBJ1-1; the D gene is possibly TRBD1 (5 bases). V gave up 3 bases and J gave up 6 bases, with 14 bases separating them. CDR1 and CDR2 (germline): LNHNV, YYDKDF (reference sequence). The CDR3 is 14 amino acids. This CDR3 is CATSRRQFNAEAFF. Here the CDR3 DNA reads TGTGCCACCAGCAGGAGACAGTTCAATGCTGAAGCTTTCTTT.

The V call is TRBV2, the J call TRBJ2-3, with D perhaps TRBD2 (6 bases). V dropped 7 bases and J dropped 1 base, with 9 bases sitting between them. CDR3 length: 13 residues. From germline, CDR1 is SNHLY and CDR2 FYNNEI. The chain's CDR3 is CASKSGGTDTQYF. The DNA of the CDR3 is TGTGCCAGCAAGTCGGGAGGCACAGATACGCAGTATTTT.

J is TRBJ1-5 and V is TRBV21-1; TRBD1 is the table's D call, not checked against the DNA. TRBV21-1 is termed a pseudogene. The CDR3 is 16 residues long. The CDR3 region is CASSRNLGTDDQPQHF. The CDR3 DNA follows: TGTGCCAGCAGCAGGAACCTCGGGACAGATGATCAGCCCCAGCATTTT.

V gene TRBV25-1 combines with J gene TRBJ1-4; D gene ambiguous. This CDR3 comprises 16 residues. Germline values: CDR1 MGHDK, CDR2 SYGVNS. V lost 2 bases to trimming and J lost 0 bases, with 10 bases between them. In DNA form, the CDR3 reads TGTGCCAGCAGTGAAGGCAGACTATCAACTAATGAAAAACTGTTTTTT. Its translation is CASSEGRLSTNEKLFF.

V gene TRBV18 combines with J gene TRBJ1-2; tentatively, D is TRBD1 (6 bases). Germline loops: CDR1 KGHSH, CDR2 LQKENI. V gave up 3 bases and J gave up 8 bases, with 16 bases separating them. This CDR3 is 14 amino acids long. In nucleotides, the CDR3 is TGTGCCAGCTCACCCCAAAAGGGTGGGGGCGGCTACACCTTC. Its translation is CASSPQKGGGGYTF. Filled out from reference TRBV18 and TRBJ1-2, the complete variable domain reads NAGVMQNPRHLVRRRGQEARLRCSPMKGHSHVYWYRQLPEEGLKFMVYLQKENIIDESGMPKERFSAEFPKEGPSILRIQQVVRGDSAAYFCASSPQKGGGGYTFGSGTRLTVV.

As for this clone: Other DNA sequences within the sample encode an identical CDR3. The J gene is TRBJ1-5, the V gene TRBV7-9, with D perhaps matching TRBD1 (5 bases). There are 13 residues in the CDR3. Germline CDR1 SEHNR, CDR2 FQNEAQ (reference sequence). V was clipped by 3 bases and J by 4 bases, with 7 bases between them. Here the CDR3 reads CASSFQGNQPQHF. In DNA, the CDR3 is TGTGCCAGCAGCTTTCAGGGAAATCAGCCCCAGCATTTT.

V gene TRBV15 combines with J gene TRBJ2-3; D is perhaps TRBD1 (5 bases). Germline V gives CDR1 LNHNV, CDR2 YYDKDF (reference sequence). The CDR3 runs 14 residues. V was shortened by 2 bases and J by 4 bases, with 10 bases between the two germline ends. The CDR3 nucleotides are TGTGCCACCAGCAGATTCACAGGCGCAGATACGCAGTATTTT. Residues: CATSRFTGADTQYF.

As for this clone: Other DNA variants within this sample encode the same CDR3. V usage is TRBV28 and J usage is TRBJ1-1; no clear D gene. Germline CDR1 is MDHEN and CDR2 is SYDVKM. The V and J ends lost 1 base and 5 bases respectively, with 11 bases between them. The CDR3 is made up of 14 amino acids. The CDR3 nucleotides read TGTGCCAGCAGTTTATCGGCAGGCGGGACTGAAGCTTTCTTT. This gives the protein CASSLSAGGTEAFF.

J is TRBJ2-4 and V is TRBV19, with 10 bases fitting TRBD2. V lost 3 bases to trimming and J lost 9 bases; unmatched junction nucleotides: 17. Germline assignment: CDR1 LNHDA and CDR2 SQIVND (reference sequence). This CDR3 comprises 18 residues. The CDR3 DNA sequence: TGTGCCAGTAGTATCGTCCAGCGGGGGGGCAGTTTTCACGGCATTCAGTACTTC. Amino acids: CASSIVQRGGSFHGIQYF.

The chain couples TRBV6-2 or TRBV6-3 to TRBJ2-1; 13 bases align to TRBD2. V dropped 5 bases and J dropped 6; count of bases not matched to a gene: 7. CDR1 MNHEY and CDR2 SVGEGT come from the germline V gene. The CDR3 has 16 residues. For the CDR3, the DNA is TGTGCCAGCAGTAGGGGGGGACTAGCGGGGCTCAATGAGCAGTTCTTC. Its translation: CASSRGGLAGLNEQFF.

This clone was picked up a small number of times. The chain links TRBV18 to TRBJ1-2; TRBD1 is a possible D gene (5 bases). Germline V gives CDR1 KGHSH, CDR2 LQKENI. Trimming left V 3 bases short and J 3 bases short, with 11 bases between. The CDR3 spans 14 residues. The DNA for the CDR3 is TGTGCCAGCTCACCGGGGCAGATCTACTATGGCTACACCTTC. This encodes CASSPGQIYYGYTF. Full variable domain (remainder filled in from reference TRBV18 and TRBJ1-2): NAGVMQNPRHLVRRRGQEARLRCSPMKGHSHVYWYRQLPEEGLKFMVYLQKENIIDESGMPKERFSAEFPKEGPSILRIQQVVRGDSAAYFCASSPGQIYYGYTFGSGTRLTVV.

The CDR3 loop is CASSRGTGSSYEQYV. The CDR3 DNA is TGTGCCAGCAGCCGCGGGACAGGGAGCTCCTACGAGCAGTACGTC. The chain links TRBV3-1 (or the pseudogene TRBV3-2) to TRBJ2-7; TRBD1 aligns across 9 bases. Germline V lookup: CDR1 LGHDT, CDR2 YNNKEL (reference sequence). J lost 0 bases, V lost 4 bases, and 4 bases had no gene match. CDR3 size: 15 residues.

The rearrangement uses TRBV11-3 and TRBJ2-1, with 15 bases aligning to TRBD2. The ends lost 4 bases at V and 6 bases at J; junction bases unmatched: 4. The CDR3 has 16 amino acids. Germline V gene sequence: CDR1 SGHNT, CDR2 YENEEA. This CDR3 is CASSSGLAGGGNEQFF. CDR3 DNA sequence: TGTGCCAGCAGCTCGGGACTAGCGGGAGGAGGCAATGAGCAGTTCTTC.

Written as DNA, the CDR3 is TGTGCCAGCAGTGCTGCCAGGGGGGTTAGCAATCAGCCCCAGCATTTT. Amino acids: CASSAARGVSNQPQHF. This chain links TRBV2 with TRBJ1-5; 7 nucleotides agree with TRBD1. V dropped 4 bases and J dropped 0; count of bases not matched to a gene: 6. Germline lookup yields CDR1 SNHLY and CDR2 FYNNEI. CDR3 size: 16 residues.

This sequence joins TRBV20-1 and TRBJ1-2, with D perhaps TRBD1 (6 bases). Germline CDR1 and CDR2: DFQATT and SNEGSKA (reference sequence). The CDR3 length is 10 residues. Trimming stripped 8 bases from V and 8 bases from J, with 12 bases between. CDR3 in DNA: TGCAGTAACTACAGGGACGGCTACACCTTC. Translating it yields CSNYRDGYTF.

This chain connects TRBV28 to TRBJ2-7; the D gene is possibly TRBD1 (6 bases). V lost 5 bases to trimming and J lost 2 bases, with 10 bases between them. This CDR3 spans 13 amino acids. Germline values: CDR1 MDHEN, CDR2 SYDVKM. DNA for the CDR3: TGTGCCAGCAGTCCAGGGGTTCCCTACGAGCAGTACGTC. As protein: CASSPGVPYEQYV.

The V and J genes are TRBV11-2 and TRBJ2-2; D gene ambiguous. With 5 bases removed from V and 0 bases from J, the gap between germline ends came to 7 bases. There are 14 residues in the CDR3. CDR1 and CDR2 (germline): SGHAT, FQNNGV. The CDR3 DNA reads TGTGCCAGCAGCGCCCACTCGAACACCGGGGAGCTGTTTTTT. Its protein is CASSAHSNTGELFF. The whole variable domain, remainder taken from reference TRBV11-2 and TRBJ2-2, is EAGVAQSPRYKIIEKRQSVAFWCNPISGHATLYWYQQILGQGPKLLIQFQNNGVVDDSQLPKDRFSAERLKGVDSTLKIQPAKLEDSAVYLCASSAHSNTGELFFGEGSRLTVL.

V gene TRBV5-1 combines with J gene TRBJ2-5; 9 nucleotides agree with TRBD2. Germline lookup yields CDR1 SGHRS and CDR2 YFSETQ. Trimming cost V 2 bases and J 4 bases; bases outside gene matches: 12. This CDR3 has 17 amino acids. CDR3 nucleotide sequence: TGCGCCAGCAGCTTATCCGGGACTAGCCTCTCGGTAGAGACCCAGTACTTC. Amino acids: CASSLSGTSLSVETQYF. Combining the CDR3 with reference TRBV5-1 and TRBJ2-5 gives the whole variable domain KAGVTQTPRYLIKTRGQQVTLSCSPISGHRSVSWYQQTPGQGLQFLFEYFSETQRNKGNFPGRFSGRQFSNSRSEMNVSTLELGDSALYLCASSLSGTSLSVETQYFGPGTRLLVL.

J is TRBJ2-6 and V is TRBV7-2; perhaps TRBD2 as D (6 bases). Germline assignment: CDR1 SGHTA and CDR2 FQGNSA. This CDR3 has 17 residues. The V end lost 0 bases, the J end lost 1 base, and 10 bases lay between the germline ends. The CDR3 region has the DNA TGTGCCAGCAGCTTAGCGTCAGGAGGGTCTGGGGCCAACGTCCTGACTTTC. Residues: CASSLASGGSGANVLTF.